Listed here are 27 T cell receptor beta chains from one sample, sequenced in a study of CD8 T cells in Susac syndrome. Reverse transcription used roughly 0.5 to 1 ug RNA and random hexamers. TCRdb recomputed calls from the immunoSEQ multiplex PCR reads with MiXCR, one row per CDR3 protein. Of about 180,000 distinct CDR3 sequences in the sample, approximately 95% are singletons; the top ten hold about 0.093%. Sequencing was done on a sample of CD4+ T cells from PBMCs. Source of these receptors: a human donor with multiple sclerosis.

This chain uses TRBV29-1 with TRBJ2-3, with a possible D match to TRBD2 (6 bases). The CDR3 spans 15 residues. V was pared by 2 bases and J by 2 bases, with 14 bases between. Germline CDR1 reads SQVTM; CDR2 reads ANQGSEA. The CDR3 sequence: CSVEPGRRVTDTQYF. In DNA, the CDR3 is TGCAGCGTTGAACCGGGGAGGAGGGTCACAGATACGCAGTATTTT.

This clonotype was recorded once. The chain uses TRBV7-2 and TRBJ2-1, with 8 bases identical to TRBD2. The CDR3 extends over 15 amino acids. Trimming cost V 3 bases and J 5 bases; bases outside gene matches: 6. CDR1 SGHTA and CDR2 FQGNSA come from the germline V gene. The CDR3 DNA follows: TGTGCCAGCAGCTTTGGGCGGGGGGCACACAATGAGCAGTTCTTC. It specifies CASSFGRGAHNEQFF. Full variable domain (outside the CDR3, taken from reference TRBV7-2 and TRBJ2-1): GAGVSQSPSNKVTEKGKDVELRCDPISGHTALYWYRQSLGQGLEFLIYFQGNSAPDKSGLPSDRFSAERTGGSVSTLTIQRTQQEDSAVYLCASSFGRGAHNEQFFGPGTRLTVL.

The chain uses TRBV29-1 and TRBJ2-3; 9 bases agree with TRBD1. Germline CDR1 and CDR2: SQVTM and ANQGSEA. This CDR3 is 17 amino acids long. Trimming took 4 bases from V and 6 from J; bases not matched to a gene: 17. The DNA for the CDR3 is TGCAGCGTTGCCGGACAGGGGCTCTTAAACCTCCCGGATACGCAGTATTTT. It specifies CSVAGQGLLNLPDTQYF.

The gene calls are TRBV5-6 and TRBJ2-4; D is perhaps TRBD1 or TRBD2 (5 bases each). CDR1 and CDR2 (germline): SGHDT, YYEEEE. The CDR3 contains 16 residues. The V end lost 5 bases, the J end lost 3 bases, and 18 bases lay between the germline ends. This CDR3 is CASRVLGEMGKNIQYF. The CDR3 nucleotides are TGTGCCAGCAGGGTTCTGGGGGAAATGGGCAAAAACATTCAGTACTTC.

This clonotype was seen only once. The V and J genes are TRBV14 and TRBJ2-5; D perhaps matches TRBD2 (6 bases). V dropped 2 bases and J dropped 2 bases, with 12 bases sitting between them. Germline-derived CDR1 and CDR2 are SGHDN and FVKESK. The CDR3 is 15 residues long. Written as DNA, the CDR3 is TGTGCCAGCAGCCAAATCGGTGCGGGGCAAGAGACCCAGTACTTC. Residues: CASSQIGAGQETQYF. The full variable domain, its missing parts supplied by reference TRBV14 and TRBJ2-5, is EAGVTQFPSHSVIEKGQTVTLRCDPISGHDNLYWYRRVMGKEIKFLLHFVKESKQDESGMPNNRFLAERTGGTYSTLKVQPAELEDSGVYFCASSQIGAGQETQYFGPGTRLLVL.

V is TRBV20-1 and J is TRBJ2-6; TRBD2 aligns across 7 bases. CDR1 is DFQATT, CDR2 SNEGSKA, per germline (reference sequence). The CDR3 loop spans 19 amino acids. V lost 1 base, J lost 4 bases, and 16 bases stayed unmatched. CDR3 nucleotide sequence: TGCAGTGCTAGAGGATTGGCGGGGGATCCCGCTTTAGGGGCCAACGTCCTGACTTTC. Translation: CSARGLAGDPALGANVLTF.

CDR3 coding DNA: TGTGCCAGCAGCGCGGGACAGGAGTACTATGGCTACACCTTC. This codes for CASSAGQEYYGYTF. The chain carries TRBV6-6 and TRBJ1-2, with 8 positions matching TRBD1. Germline-derived CDR1 and CDR2 are MNHNY and SVGAGI (reference sequence). The CDR3 is 14 amino acids. V was clipped by 6 bases and J by 3 bases; unmatched bases: 6.

The V call is TRBV20-1, the J call TRBJ2-5, with 11 bases fitting TRBD2. Unmatched junction bases numbered 10, after V lost 6 bases and J lost 4 bases. There are 15 residues in the CDR3. Germline CDR1 DFQATT, CDR2 SNEGSKA (reference sequence). The CDR3: CSAQEALAGGETQYF. The CDR3 DNA reads as TGCAGTGCCCAAGAGGCGCTAGCGGGGGGAGAGACCCAGTACTTC.

The genes are TRBV29-1 and TRBJ2-7; D gene unclear. Trimming took off 4 bases at V and 2 bases at J, with 6 bases between the two ends. The CDR3 has 11 residues. Germline lookup yields CDR1 SQVTM and CDR2 ANQGSEA. CDR3 bases: TGCAGCGTTGTTAGGGCCTACGAGCAGTACTTC. This translates into CSVVRAYEQYF.

The chain employs TRBV20-1 and TRBJ2-7, with no clear D. Germline V gives CDR1 DFQATT, CDR2 SNEGSKA (reference sequence). V dropped 0 bases and J dropped 3 bases, with 9 bases sitting between them. The CDR3 spans 13 residues. The CDR3 region has the DNA TGCAGTGCTAGAGACAGTCGAAGCTACGAGCAGTACTTC. It translates to CSARDSRSYEQYF.

The chain uses TRBV5-1 and TRBJ1-1; 8 bases match TRBD1. Germline CDR1 reads SGHRS; CDR2 reads YFSETQ. The CDR3 contains 12 residues. J was trimmed by 8 bases and V by 0 bases; bases with no gene match: 0. In DNA, the CDR3 is TGCGCCAGCAGCTTGGGGACAGGGGAAGCTTTCTTT. Encoded protein: CASSLGTGEAFF.

The gene calls are TRBV3-1 and TRBJ2-1; TRBD2 aligns across 9 bases. The CDR3 runs 17 residues. V gave up 4 bases and J gave up 4 bases; unmatched junction bases: 11. Germline V gene lookup returns CDR1 LGHDT and CDR2 YNNKEL (reference sequence). This CDR3 is CASSLQQTSGPYNEQFF. CDR3 DNA sequence: TGTGCCAGCAGCCTGCAGCAAACTAGCGGGCCGTACAATGAGCAGTTCTTC.

The V call is TRBV18, the J call TRBJ1-1; a possible D gene is TRBD1 (5 bases). Germline values: CDR1 KGHSH, CDR2 LQKENI. Trimming left V 8 bases short and J 0 bases short, with 10 bases between. The CDR3 consists of 13 residues. In DNA, the CDR3 is TGTGCCAGCGCAGACAGCATGAACACTGAAGCTTTCTTT. The encoded protein is CASADSMNTEAFF.

This clonotype was detected only once. This rearrangement joins TRBV6-5 to TRBJ2-5, with TRBD2 as a possible D gene (7 bases). V shed 7 bases and J shed 5 bases, with 14 bases lying between them. Germline V gives CDR1 MNHEY, CDR2 SVGAGI. The CDR3 length is 13 residues. This chain's CDR3 is CASKEGGWETQYF. As DNA, the CDR3 is TGTGCCAGCAAAGAGGGGGGGTGGGAGACCCAGTACTTC.

The chain has TRBV4-3 and TRBJ2-3; 7 nucleotides match TRBD2. V was pared by 1 base and J by 2 bases, with 9 bases of the junction left unmatched. Germline CDR1 reads LGHNA; CDR2 reads YSLEER. The CDR3 covers 17 residues. The CDR3 region has the DNA TGCGCCAGCAGCCAAGCTCGGCGCGGGGGACTCACAGATACGCAGTATTTT. This codes for CASSQARRGGLTDTQYF.

The genes are TRBV12-3 or TRBV12-4 and TRBJ2-1; the D is unclear. The length of the CDR3 is 14 residues. Between the trimmed V and J ends, which lost 1 base and 6 bases, there was a span of 10 bases. CDR3: CASSLGIWGNEQFF. The CDR3, as DNA: TGTGCCAGCAGTTTAGGGATCTGGGGCAATGAGCAGTTCTTC.

The chain employs TRBV6-6 and TRBJ1-5; maybe TRBD1 (5 bases). V was clipped by 5 bases and J by 0 bases, with 11 bases between them. Germline assignment: CDR1 MNHNY and CDR2 SVGAGI (reference sequence). This CDR3 is 15 amino acids long. In nucleotides, the CDR3 is TGTGCCAGCAGTCGAGCCAGGGATAGCAATCAGCCCCAGCATTTT. Protein product: CASSRARDSNQPQHF.

The V gene is TRBV25-1, the J gene TRBJ2-1, with a tentative D call TRBD1 (5 bases). The CDR3 runs 15 residues. Trimming removed 5 bases from V and 1 base from J, with 12 bases in between. The germline gives CDR1 MGHDK, CDR2 SYGVNS. This chain's CDR3 is CASSSGAISYNEQFF. CDR3 in DNA: TGTGCCAGCAGTTCTGGGGCGATTTCCTACAATGAGCAGTTCTTC.

V gene TRBV3-1 combines with J gene TRBJ2-5, with a weak D call TRBD2 (7 bases). CDR1 is LGHDT and CDR2 is YNNKEL in the germline V gene (reference sequence). The germline V and J ends were trimmed by 1 base and 4 bases, with 13 bases remaining between them. This CDR3 comprises 15 residues. The CDR3 is CASSQGEGRGETQYF. The CDR3 region has the DNA TGTGCCAGCAGCCAAGGGGAGGGCAGGGGAGAGACCCAGTACTTC.

The chain recombines TRBV7-8 with TRBJ2-1; D possibly corresponds to TRBD1 (5 bases). Looked up from germline, CDR1 is SGHVS and CDR2 is FQNEAQ. The CDR3 has 14 residues. Between the trimmed V and J ends, which lost 3 bases and 7 bases, there was a span of 13 bases. Here the CDR3 DNA reads TGTGCCAGCAGCTTTCACCAGGGCCGTAATGAGCAGTTCTTC. Amino acids: CASSFHQGRNEQFF.

J is TRBJ1-1 and V is TRBV12-3 or TRBV12-4; D not certain. The CDR3 loop spans 13 amino acids. V dropped 2 bases and J dropped 6 bases, with 10 bases sitting between them. CDR3 in DNA: TGTGCCAGCAGTTTAAAAGAGGGTGCTGAAGCTTTCTTT. It translates to CASSLKEGAEAFF.

CDR3 sequence (DNA): TGTGCCAGCAGCTTGGCGGACGGACGGGCAAAGGTTGGCTACACCTTC. It encodes CASSLADGRAKVGYTF. V usage is TRBV28 and J usage is TRBJ1-2; no clear D. The V end lost 6 bases, the J end lost 7 bases, and 24 bases lay between the germline ends. The CDR3 is 16 amino acids. Germline V CDR1 and CDR2: MDHEN, SYDVKM.

The V gene is TRBV11-2, the J gene TRBJ1-6; a possible D gene is TRBD1 (6 bases). The CDR3 consists of 14 residues. CDR1 is SGHAT, CDR2 FQNNGV, per germline. Deletions cut 3 bases from V and 7 bases from J, with 10 bases between. The CDR3 spells CASSFPQGNSPLHF. The CDR3 region has the DNA TGTGCCAGCAGCTTCCCGCAGGGGAATTCACCCCTCCACTTT.

The chain links TRBV27 to TRBJ2-7; TRBD1 matches 10 bases. Germline trimming cut 5 bases from V and 1 base from J; bases unmatched to any gene: 11. CDR3 length equals 17 residues. Per germline, CDR1 MNHEY and CDR2 SMNVEV (reference sequence). The chain's CDR3 is CASSLISGTGVSYEQYF. The CDR3 nucleotides are TGTGCCAGCAGTCTGATCTCCGGGACAGGGGTATCCTACGAGCAGTACTTC.

The chain combines TRBV6-6 with TRBJ2-7; D remains unclear. This CDR3 has 13 residues. Germline V lookup: CDR1 MNHNY, CDR2 SVGAGI (reference sequence). Trimming took 6 bases from V and 1 from J, leaving 10 bases between them. CDR3 in amino acids: CASRMDRSYEQYF. The DNA for the CDR3 is TGTGCCAGCAGAATGGACCGATCCTACGAGCAGTACTTC.

The chain employs TRBV9 and TRBJ2-7; the D call may be TRBD1 or TRBD2 (5 bases each). Germline loops: CDR1 SGDLS, CDR2 YYNGEE. Trimming took 6 bases from V and 0 from J, leaving 13 bases between them. The CDR3 covers 14 residues. The CDR3 DNA sequence: TGTGCCAGCAAGAGGACTGACAGCTCCTACGAGCAGTACTTC. Amino acid sequence: CASKRTDSSYEQYF.

This sequence joins TRBV6-1 and TRBJ1-2; TRBD1 is a possible D gene (5 bases). This CDR3 has 15 residues. V was trimmed by 2 bases and J by 4 bases, leaving 14 bases between them. Germline CDR1 reads MNHNS; CDR2 reads SASEGT. This chain's CDR3 is CASSENQGTFYGYTF. CDR3 bases: TGTGCCAGCAGTGAAAATCAGGGTACCTTCTATGGCTACACCTTC.